These 26 T cell receptor beta chains were all obtained from the same sample, sequenced in a study of regulatory T cells in long-lasting Graves disease. CDR3 regions were amplified by Arm-PCR using iRepertoire HTBI primers to build TCR beta libraries. TCRdb re-analysed the multiplex PCR reads in MiXCR, keeping a single row per CDR3 protein. Found here are hundreds of thousands of distinct CDR3 sequences, roughly 18% of them singletons; the top ten hold about 40%. The sample's time point: newly diagnosed GD, antithyroid drugs for less than 3 months. Extracted RNA from PBMCs served as the source of the TCR library. Here the sequenced sample was peripheral blood mononuclear cells (PBMCs), taken at new diagnosis, from a patient treated with antithyroid drugs. The receptors derive from a female donor with Graves disease.

This clonotype has ten or more counts. The rearrangement uses TRBV7-9 and TRBJ2-3, with 10 bases lining up with TRBD2. The CDR3 runs to 19 residues. V dropped 11 bases and J dropped 0; count of bases not matched to a gene: 20. The germline gives CDR1 SEHNR, CDR2 FQNEAQ (reference sequence). CDR3 nucleotides: TGTGCCTCCGCGGGGCTAGCGGGAGAATTAATAACAAGCACAGATACGCAGTATTTT. Translated: CASAGLAGELITSTDTQYF.

This clonotype was counted at least ten times. J is TRBJ2-2 and V is TRBV20-1; D is unclear. The germline V and J ends were trimmed by 6 bases and 0 bases, with 17 bases remaining between them. CDR3 length: 16 amino acids. Germline-derived CDR1 and CDR2 are DFQATT and SNEGSKA (reference sequence). The CDR3 sequence is CSAGSAGGPNTGELFF. In nucleotides, the CDR3 is TGCAGTGCGGGGTCCGCAGGTGGCCCGAACACCGGGGAGCTGTTTTTT.

This clonotype came up a few times. The chain combines TRBV6-5 with TRBJ2-7, with TRBD2 identical over 8 bases. Germline V gene sequence: CDR1 MNHEY, CDR2 SVGAGI. The CDR3 runs 15 residues. With 4 bases clipped from V and 2 bases from J, the junction kept 7 bases outside the gene matches. Here the CDR3 reads CASSSRLATTYEQYF. CDR3 DNA sequence: TGTGCCAGCAGTTCCCGACTAGCGACAACCTACGAGCAGTACTTC.

The gene calls are TRBV7-9 and TRBJ1-6; 10 bases fit TRBD1. Germline V gene lookup returns CDR1 SEHNR and CDR2 FQNEAQ (reference sequence). J was trimmed by 6 bases and V by 4 bases; bases with no gene match: 6. The CDR3 is 16 amino acids. In DNA form, the CDR3 reads TGTGCCAGCAGCTCCTGGACAGGGGGTCTTAATTCACCCCTCCACTTT. It codes for CASSSWTGGLNSPLHF.

This clonotype was counted many times. This chain links TRBV10-3 with TRBJ2-7, with TRBD1 identical over 10 bases. Trimming cost V 5 bases and J 1 base; bases outside gene matches: 5. Germline V gene lookup returns CDR1 ENHRY and CDR2 SYGVKD. This CDR3 spans 15 amino acids. CDR3 nucleotide sequence: TGTGCCATCAGTACCGACAGGGGGCTATCCTACGAGCAGTACTTC. This translates into CAISTDRGLSYEQYF.

This clonotype was detected ten times or more. CDR3 nucleotides: TGTGCCAGCAACTTAGGGGGACAGCCGAACACCGGGGAGCTGTTTTTT. Translation: CASNLGGQPNTGELFF. V usage is TRBV12-3 or TRBV12-4 and J usage is TRBJ2-2; 7 nucleotides line up with TRBD1. V shed 7 bases and J 0 bases; nucleotides not matched to a gene: 8. The CDR3 runs to 16 residues.

This clonotype has ten or more counts. The CDR3 sequence is CASQGQVYSNQPQHF. The DNA of the CDR3 is TGTGCCAGCCAGGGACAGGTGTATAGCAATCAGCCCCAGCATTTT. The V gene is TRBV19, the J gene TRBJ1-5; 8 bases agree with TRBD1. The germline V gene has CDR1 LNHDA and CDR2 SQIVND (reference sequence). V gave up 9 bases and J gave up 0 bases; unmatched junction bases: 7. This CDR3 has 15 residues.

The sample holds a few counts of this clonotype. This chain joins TRBV7-9 and TRBJ2-7; D is possibly TRBD1 or TRBD2 (6 bases each). The CDR3 has 14 residues. CDR1 SEHNR and CDR2 FQNEAQ come from the germline V gene (reference sequence). Between the trimmed V and J ends, which lost 7 bases and 3 bases, there was a span of 16 bases. The CDR3 DNA is TGTGCCAGCATGCCGGGGGCGGGAAGCTACGAGCAGTACTTC. This translates into CASMPGAGSYEQYF.

This clonotype was seen many times. The chain couples TRBV20-1 to TRBJ2-7, with a tentative D call TRBD1 (5 bases). The CDR3 sequence is 15 residues long. V lost 0 bases and J 0 bases, leaving 12 bases between the germline ends. Looked up from germline, CDR1 is DFQATT and CDR2 is SNEGSKA (reference sequence). CDR3 loop: CSARDQGRSSYEQYF. The CDR3 nucleotides read TGCAGTGCTAGAGATCAGGGAAGGAGCTCCTACGAGCAGTACTTC.

At least ten counts were recorded for this clonotype. The chain couples TRBV9 to TRBJ2-3; D might be TRBD2 (6 bases). V was clipped by 0 bases and J by 6 bases, with 11 bases between them. The CDR3 runs to 14 residues. Germline V gene sequence: CDR1 SGDLS, CDR2 YYNGEE. The CDR3 DNA follows: TGTGCCAGCAGCGTAGACGGGAGCATCGATACGCAGTATTTT. It specifies CASSVDGSIDTQYF.

The rearrangement uses TRBV7-3 and TRBJ2-3; 8 bases match TRBD2. The CDR3 consists of 16 residues. V was pared by 5 bases and J by 1 base, with 8 bases of the junction left unmatched. Germline V lookup: CDR1 SGHTA, CDR2 FQGTGA. This CDR3 is CASSRGGGFRTDTQYF. The CDR3, as DNA: TGTGCCAGCAGCCGGGGGGGCGGCTTTCGCACAGATACGCAGTATTTT.

This clonotype was counted at least ten times. Here the CDR3 reads CASSLSRWPERYGYTF. CDR3 DNA: TGTGCCAGCAGCTTATCCAGATGGCCAGAGAGGTATGGCTACACCTTC. The chain links TRBV7-2 to TRBJ1-2; D gene uncertain. Germline CDR1 is SGHTA and CDR2 is FQGNSA. The V end was cut by 2 bases, the J end by 5 bases, with 18 bases between. The CDR3 spans 16 residues.

This clonotype was counted a few times. A far more abundant clone sits one base away, making this likely a read error. The chain uses TRBV7-8 and TRBJ2-7; no firm D call. The CDR3 is 11 amino acids. Germline CDR1 reads SGHVS; CDR2 reads FQNEAQ. Trimming left V 6 bases short and J 2 bases short, with 5 bases between. CDR3 region: CASRFTYEQYF. The CDR3 coding sequence is TGTGCCAGCAGGTTTACCTACGAGCAGTACTTC.

This clonotype turned up a few times. The V call is TRBV5-1, the J call TRBJ2-3; 9 bases are a match to TRBD2. Germline CDR1 reads SGHRS; CDR2 reads YFSETQ. Germline trimming cut 2 bases from V and 2 bases from J; bases unmatched to any gene: 3. The CDR3 length is 15 residues. In nucleotides, the CDR3 is TGCGCCAGCAGCTTCCCTAGCGGGACCACAGATACGCAGTATTTT. Its protein product is CASSFPSGTTDTQYF.

This clonotype was observed many times. This sequence joins TRBV19 and TRBJ1-1; possibly TRBD1 for D (6 bases). The CDR3 is 15 amino acids. The ends were cut back, 6 bases at V and 4 bases at J, with 18 bases in the middle. Germline CDR1 LNHDA, CDR2 SQIVND (reference sequence). DNA of the CDR3: TGTGCCAGTAGAGACTTAGAGGACAGACGCACTGAAGCTTTCTTT. This encodes CASRDLEDRRTEAFF.

This clonotype was counted between two and nine times. This chain connects TRBV19 to TRBJ2-2, with D uncertain. The V gene's germline CDR1 is LNHDA and CDR2 SQIVND (reference sequence). The V end lost 8 bases, the J end lost 4 bases, and 20 bases lay between the germline ends. This CDR3 is built from 16 residues. The CDR3 here is CASGRTNSAGTGELFF. CDR3 DNA: TGTGCCAGTGGACGAACGAACAGTGCCGGCACCGGGGAGCTGTTTTTT.

This clonotype occurred many times. The V and J genes are TRBV5-1 and TRBJ1-1; D possibly corresponds to TRBD1 (5 bases). The germline V gene has CDR1 SGHRS and CDR2 YFSETQ. V lost 6 bases to trimming and J lost 4 bases, with 19 bases between them. CDR3 size: 15 residues. The CDR3 loop is CASKLGFVGGTEAFF. Here the CDR3 DNA reads TGCGCCAGCAAGCTTGGGTTCGTGGGGGGCACTGAAGCTTTCTTT.

This clonotype was found many times. The J gene is TRBJ2-3, the V gene TRBV5-1; perhaps TRBD2 as D (6 bases). CDR3 length: 14 amino acids. Germline V lookup: CDR1 SGHRS, CDR2 YFSETQ. Trimming removed 4 bases at V and 4 bases at J, with 13 bases between. In DNA form, the CDR3 reads TGCGCCAGCAGCCTGGGGGGTTTCGCAGATACGCAGTATTTT. It is translated as CASSLGGFADTQYF. Full variable domain (missing parts from reference TRBV5-1 and TRBJ2-3): KAGVTQTPRYLIKTRGQQVTLSCSPISGHRSVSWYQQTPGQGLQFLFEYFSETQRNKGNFPGRFSGRQFSNSRSEMNVSTLELGDSALYLCASSLGGFADTQYFGPGTRLTVL.

The CDR3 DNA follows: TGCAGCGCTAATAACAATGAGCAGTTCTTC. Protein product: CSANNNEQFF. V is TRBV29-1 and J is TRBJ2-1; D not certain. Deletions cut 7 bases from V and 5 bases from J, with 6 bases between. The CDR3 loop spans 10 amino acids. Germline V gene lookup returns CDR1 SQVTM and CDR2 ANQGSEA.

This clonotype was seen many times. The chain combines TRBV28 with TRBJ1-1; D not resolved. V dropped 6 bases and J dropped 3 bases, with 17 bases sitting between them. Germline V CDR1 and CDR2: MDHEN, SYDVKM. The CDR3 runs to 15 residues. The CDR3 nucleotides read TGTGCCAGCAGCCTACTTTCGGGAGAGGACACTGAAGCTTTCTTT. This translates into CASSLLSGEDTEAFF. Full variable domain (outside the CDR3, taken from reference TRBV28 and TRBJ1-1): DVKVTQSSRYLVKRTGEKVFLECVQDMDHENMFWYRQDPGLGLRLIYFSYDVKMKEKGDIPEGYSVSREKKERFSLILESASTNQTSMYLCASSLLSGEDTEAFFGQGTRLTVV.

This clonotype was picked up many times. The chain has TRBV11-2 and TRBJ2-7, with 9 bases fitting TRBD2. The V segment lost 5 bases and the J segment 3 bases; nucleotides outside the gene matches: 8. The germline CDR1 and CDR2 sequences are SGHAT and FQNNGV. The CDR3 runs 15 residues. Written as DNA, the CDR3 is TGTGCCAGCAGCCGTGTTGGAGCGGGAGGCTACGAGCAGTACTTC. This gives the protein CASSRVGAGGYEQYF. The full variable domain, in which reference TRBV11-2 and TRBJ2-7 provide the parts outside the CDR3, is EAGVAQSPRYKIIEKRQSVAFWCNPISGHATLYWYQQILGQGPKLLIQFQNNGVVDDSQLPKDRFSAERLKGVDSTLKIQPAKLEDSAVYLCASSRVGAGGYEQYFGPGTRLTVT.

This clonotype was seen at least ten times. V is TRBV18 and J is TRBJ2-1; D is perhaps TRBD2 (6 bases). The germline V gene has CDR1 KGHSH and CDR2 LQKENI. V was shortened by 3 bases and J by 4 bases, with 10 bases between the two germline ends. This CDR3 has 14 amino acids. DNA for the CDR3: TGTGCCAGCTCACCGGAGGGAGCGTACAATGAGCAGTTCTTC. It codes for CASSPEGAYNEQFF.

Details on this clonotype: A much larger clone differs from this one at a single base, so this may be a read error. The J gene is TRBJ2-3, the V gene TRBV19; D is unclear. Germline assignment: CDR1 LNHDA and CDR2 SQIVND (reference sequence). This CDR3 spans 15 amino acids. Trimming stripped 3 bases from V and 0 bases from J, with 10 bases between. CDR3 sequence (DNA): TGTGCCAGTAGTATCGACAAGACCAGCACAGATACGCAGTATTTT. This translates into CASSIDKTSTDTQYF. The variable domain in full, with the rest retrieved from reference TRBV19 and TRBJ2-3, is DGGITQSPKYLFRKEGQNVTLSCEQNLNHDAMYWYRQDPGQGLRLIYYSQIVNDFQKGDIAEGYSVSREKKESFPLTVTSAQKNPTAFYLCASSIDKTSTDTQYFGPGTRLTVL.

The rearrangement links TRBV11-2 to TRBJ2-7; no clear D. V was clipped by 1 base and J by 0 bases, with 7 bases between them. The CDR3 contains 14 residues. Germline CDR1 reads SGHAT; CDR2 reads FQNNGV. CDR3 coding DNA: TGTGCCAGCAGCTTAGTCGCCAGCTCCTACGAGCAGTACTTC. Its translation is CASSLVASSYEQYF.

This clonotype was observed a handful of times. One junction end disagrees with the germline gene, perhaps due to a read error. This chain links TRBV15 with TRBJ2-7, with D possibly being TRBD1 or TRBD2 (6 bases each). This CDR3 is 18 amino acids long. Germline loops: CDR1 LNHNV, CDR2 YYDKDF (reference sequence). The CDR3 sequence: CAASPEGGGRRIVSEQYF. DNA for the CDR3: TGTGCCGCCAGCCCCGAGGGGGGCGGAAGGAGGATCGTGAGCGAGCAGTACTTC.

This clonotype was counted between two and nine times. Mismatch with germline at one junction end may stem from a read error. This chain links TRBV19 with TRBJ2-3, with 7 bases aligning to TRBD1. Germline-derived CDR1 and CDR2 are LNHDA and SQIVND (reference sequence). CDR3 length equals 14 residues. In DNA form, the CDR3 reads TGTGCCAGTAGTATCTCAGGGGGTGAAGATACGCGGTATTTT. It encodes CASSISGGEDTRYF.